This TCR beta chain emerged from a study of CD8+ T cells in alopecia areata. V lost 3 bases and J lost 7, with 10 bases in between. This CDR3 has 12 residues. Germline values: CDR1 MGHRA, CDR2 YSYEKL. Treatment given: oral pan-JAK inhibitor, 5-10 mg twice daily. Reverse transcription of extracted RNA yielded cDNA, which provided the sequencing template. The assay was immunoSEQ multiplex PCR, and TCRdb's table has in-frame clones only and misses some. The sample lists 200,000 to 250,000 clones, 50% to 75% occurring once. This specimen consisted of CD4+ T cells sorted from blood, obtained at week 4, from a patient treated with tofacitinib. This chain joins TRBV4-1 and TRBJ2-7; D gene ambiguous. This receptor was taken from a human donor with alopecia areata. The CDR3 DNA sequence: TGCGCCAGCAGCCAGCCCCCTGGGGAGCAGTACTTC. Protein sequence: CASSQPPGEQYF.